This T cell receptor (beta chain) was captured in a study of blood T cell repertoires in COVID-19. Study information: Material from acute and convalescent COVID-19 was sourced from the United States, Italy and Spain. T cells, B-cell-depleted T cells, or PBMCs provided the cDNA or gDNA that served as material.

V shed 3 bases and J 6 bases; nucleotides not matched to a gene: 9. This CDR3 has 16 residues. Germline V CDR1 and CDR2: KGHSH, LQKENI. Per the authors' pipeline: Reference gene primer amplification gave nucleated cell count estimates. The repertoire was sequenced with immunoSEQ multiplex PCR; TCRdb's copy has only in-frame clones and lacks some. V, J and clone size are taken as reported in that table, and D and trimming were inferred from the DNA itself. In the table there are some 320,000 clones, around 89% of which are singletons. This chain uses TRBV18 with TRBJ2-1; TRBD1 agrees at 9 bases. This receptor was taken from a woman aged 25 to 39 who had recovered from COVID-19. The sample consisted of peripheral blood. CDR3 protein: CASSPYGTGLGNEQFF. In nucleotides, the CDR3 is TGTGCCAGCTCACCGTATGGGACAGGGTTAGGCAATGAGCAGTTCTTC.